Presented here are 3 T cell receptor beta chains from one specimen sequenced in a study of regulatory T cells in long-lasting Graves disease. Building of the TCR beta libraries involved iRepertoire HTBI primers and Arm-PCR of CDR3 regions. TCRdb independently ran MiXCR on the multiplex PCR reads; one entry per CDR3 protein. The sample has about 440,000 distinct CDR3 sequences, approximately 15% seen once. Sample time point: newly diagnosed GD, antithyroid drugs for less than 3 months. The TCR library was prepared using RNA isolated from PBMCs. The data were also submitted as part of a second study, on T cells in Graves' hyperthyroidism and ophthalmopathy.

This sample comprised peripheral blood mononuclear cells (PBMCs), obtained at new diagnosis, from a patient treated with antithyroid drugs. The receptors originated from a woman aged 25 to 39 with Graves disease.

This clonotype has a count of ten or more. This chain joins TRBV14 and TRBJ2-2; 13 positions match TRBD2. The CDR3 length is 18 residues. J was trimmed by 6 bases and V by 4 bases; bases with no gene match: 11. Germline CDR1 and CDR2: SGHDN and FVKESK. For the CDR3, the DNA is TGTGCCAGCAGCCGAAGGCGTTGGACTAGCGGGAGTCCCGGGGAGCTGTTTTTT. This codes for CASSRRRWTSGSPGELFF.

This clonotype was seen many times. The chain uses TRBV11-2 and TRBJ2-3; 7 nucleotides agree with TRBD2. V gave up 1 base and J gave up 6 bases; unmatched junction bases: 1. The germline CDR1 and CDR2 sequences are SGHAT and FQNNGV. The CDR3 totals 13 residues. The CDR3 region is CASSLGEGDTQYF. CDR3 sequence (DNA): TGTGCCAGCAGCTTAGGGGAGGGCGATACGCAGTATTTT.

The chain is built from TRBV19 and TRBJ2-6, with 9 bases that match TRBD1. The CDR3 is made up of 16 amino acids. Germline V gene data show CDR1 as LNHDA and CDR2 as SQIVND (reference sequence). V was pared by 9 bases and J by 0 bases, with 6 bases of the junction left unmatched. CDR3 sequence (DNA): TGTGCCAGCACCGGACAGGGGCGCTCTGGGGCCAACGTCCTGACTTTC. Translated, it gives CASTGQGRSGANVLTF.